The 29 T cell receptor beta chains below come from one sample, sequenced in a study of CD8+CD57+ T cells in acquired aplastic anemia. Genomic DNA provided the template from which TCR beta VDJ and CDR3 profiles were obtained. TCRdb independently ran MiXCR on the reads; one entry per CDR3 protein. The sample lists under 150,000 distinct CDR3 sequences, 35% to 50% occurring once. The specimen was sorted CD4+, CD8+, or CD8+CD57+ T cells (not recorded which) from PBMCs. These receptors originate from a human donor in good health, serving as a control.

As concerns this clonotype: A junction boundary mismatches the germline segment, possibly from a read error. The chain uses TRBV4-2 and TRBJ1-5, with 7 bases identical to TRBD1. Per the germline V gene, CDR1 is LGHNA and CDR2 is YNFKEQ. The CDR3 consists of 14 residues. Here the CDR3 reads CASQGQLGDQLQHF. DNA for the CDR3: TGTGCCAGCCAGGGACAGTTAGGGGATCAGCTCCAGCATTTT.

In this sample, this clonotype turned up many times. The CDR3 reads CASSEGLGLWEQFF. In nucleotides, the CDR3 is TGTGCCAGCAGTGAGGGTCTAGGGCTCTGGGAGCAGTTCTTC. The chain links TRBV2 to TRBJ2-1; D gene ambiguous. The CDR3 covers 14 residues. Trimming stripped 3 bases from V and 10 bases from J, with 16 bases between. In germline, CDR1 is SNHLY, CDR2 FYNNEI. The full variable domain, with the rest looked up from reference TRBV2 and TRBJ2-1, is EPEVTQTPSHQVTQMGQEVILRCVPISNHLYFYWYRQILGQKVEFLVSFYNNEISEKSEIFDDQFSVERPDGSNFTLKIRSTKLEDSAMYFCASSEGLGLWEQFFGPGTRLTVL.

This clonotype was counted ten times or more. The chain is built from TRBV6-5 and TRBJ1-5, with D possibly being TRBD1 (6 bases). Per the germline V gene, CDR1 is MNHEY and CDR2 is SVGAGI. V lost 5 bases and J 6 bases, leaving 11 bases between the germline ends. The CDR3 spans 13 residues. The chain's CDR3 is CASSNREGQPQHF. The CDR3 region has the DNA TGTGCCAGCAGTAACAGGGAGGGTCAGCCCCAGCATTTT.

This clonotype occurred many times. This chain's CDR3 is CASSPTTGAGPYEQYF. The DNA of the CDR3 is TGTGCCAGCAGCCCCACGACAGGTGCGGGGCCCTACGAGCAGTACTTC. The V call is TRBV28, the J call TRBJ2-7; the D call may be TRBD1 or TRBD2 (6 bases each). CDR3 length: 16 residues. Trimming left V 6 bases short and J 2 bases short, with 20 bases between. CDR1 and CDR2 (germline): MDHEN, SYDVKM.

Written as DNA, the CDR3 is TGTGCCAGCAGTGTAACGTGGGACAGCAATCAGCCCCAGCATTTT. Translated, it gives CASSVTWDSNQPQHF. V usage is TRBV2 and J usage is TRBJ1-5; D is possibly TRBD1 (5 bases). CDR3 length equals 15 residues. Germline V gene lookup returns CDR1 SNHLY and CDR2 FYNNEI. V was pared by 4 bases and J by 1 base, with 11 bases between.

This clonotype has just a few counts. The rearrangement links TRBV20-1 to TRBJ1-2; D not resolved. Germline V CDR1 and CDR2: DFQATT, SNEGSKA (reference sequence). The V gene lost 6 bases and the J gene lost 0 bases, with 8 bases spanning the gap. The CDR3 sequence is 12 residues long. This CDR3 reads CSAQITNYGYTF. The DNA of the CDR3 is TGCAGTGCGCAGATAACTAACTATGGCTACACCTTC.

This clonotype was seen a few times. The V gene is TRBV3-1, the J gene TRBJ1-1; D perhaps matches TRBD1 (5 bases). V was clipped by 3 bases and J by 6 bases, with 14 bases between them. The CDR3 loop spans 14 amino acids. Germline V lookup: CDR1 LGHDT, CDR2 YNNKEL (reference sequence). In DNA, the CDR3 is TGTGCCAGCAGCCAGGGACGGATGGTTTCTGAAGCTTTCTTT. This gives the protein CASSQGRMVSEAFF. The complete variable domain, with remaining parts taken from reference TRBV3-1 and TRBJ1-1, reads DTAVSQTPKYLVTQMGNDKSIKCEQNLGHDTMYWYKQDSKKFLKIMFSYNNKELIINETVPNRFSPKSPDKAHLNLHINSLELGDSAVYFCASSQGRMVSEAFFGQGTRLTVV.

This CDR3 reads CASSLGLAGALDTQYF. CDR3 DNA sequence: TGTGCCAGCAGTTTAGGACTAGCGGGAGCGCTGGATACGCAGTATTTT. The chain combines TRBV27 with TRBJ2-3, with 13 bases matching TRBD2. The CDR3 totals 16 residues. CDR1 is MNHEY, CDR2 SMNVEV, per germline (reference sequence). Trimming cost V 2 bases and J 6 bases; bases outside gene matches: 5.

This clonotype was detected ten times or more. V gene TRBV5-1 combines with J gene TRBJ2-7, with D hard to call. CDR3 length: 13 residues. Trimming shortened V by 0 bases and J by 3 bases, and 7 bases separated the two germline ends. Germline CDR1 is SGHRS and CDR2 is YFSETQ. The CDR3 spells CASSLDPYYEQYF. The CDR3, as DNA: TGCGCCAGCAGCTTGGATCCGTACTACGAGCAGTACTTC.

The genes are TRBV2 and TRBJ1-4; no definite D call. From germline, CDR1 is SNHLY and CDR2 FYNNEI. V was cut by 6 bases and J by 8 bases, with 13 bases left in between. The CDR3 is 13 amino acids. The DNA of the CDR3 is TGTGCCAGCAGCGTACAGAATGGGGAAAAACTGTTTTTT. The encoded protein is CASSVQNGEKLFF.

This clonotype was seen a few times. This could be a read error, since a much larger clone is one nucleotide away. The rearrangement joins TRBV6-1 to TRBJ2-1; TRBD1 aligns across 10 bases. V shed 8 bases and J 9 bases; nucleotides not matched to a gene: 10. The germline gives CDR1 MNHNS, CDR2 SASEGT. There are 14 residues in the CDR3. CDR3 residues: CASGGDRGRGEQFF. Written as DNA, the CDR3 is TGTGCCAGCGGAGGGGACAGGGGACGGGGTGAGCAGTTCTTC.

At least ten counts were recorded for this clonotype. The chain is built from TRBV20-1 and TRBJ2-3; possible D gene TRBD1, 6 bases. Germline lookup yields CDR1 DFQATT and CDR2 SNEGSKA (reference sequence). This CDR3 is built from 15 residues. Trimming stripped 7 bases from V and 1 base from J, with 18 bases between. This CDR3 reads CSGKRAGVGTDTQYF. DNA for the CDR3: TGCAGTGGGAAGAGGGCAGGGGTGGGCACAGATACGCAGTATTTT.

This clonotype was detected many times. The rearrangement links TRBV5-4 to TRBJ2-7; 10 bases are shared with TRBD2. The V gene's germline CDR1 is SGHNT and CDR2 YYREEE (reference sequence). J lost 0 bases, V lost 5 bases, and 5 bases had no gene match. The CDR3 consists of 15 residues. CDR3 bases: TGTGCCAGCAGAGGAAGACTAGCGGGCTCCTACGAGCAGTACTTC. This sequence encodes CASRGRLAGSYEQYF.

This clonotype was seen ten or more times. V gene TRBV6-6 combines with J gene TRBJ2-3, with 8 bases identical to TRBD2. The V gene end was trimmed by 4 bases and the J gene end by 6 bases; junction bases not matched to a gene: 6. The germline gives CDR1 MNHNY, CDR2 SVGAGI (reference sequence). The CDR3 is 14 amino acids. For the CDR3, the DNA is TGTGCCAGCAGTTGGACGGGGGGGCGGGATACGCAGTATTTT. Residues: CASSWTGGRDTQYF.

This chain joins TRBV12-3 or TRBV12-4 and TRBJ1-6; 8 bases align to TRBD1. Trimming at V came to 7 bases and at J to 9 bases, leaving 8 bases not matched to a gene. This CDR3 comprises 14 residues. As DNA, the CDR3 is TGTGCCAGCACAGCTACAGGGGGGGGTTCACCCCTCCACTTT. Residues: CASTATGGGSPLHF.

There are many counts of this clonotype. This rearrangement joins TRBV3-1 to TRBJ1-1, with a tentative D call TRBD1 (5 bases). This CDR3 has 14 residues. CDR1 LGHDT and CDR2 YNNKEL come from the germline V gene (reference sequence). Trimming stripped 6 bases from V and 4 bases from J, with 15 bases between. CDR3 residues: CASSIRQGGTEAFF. The CDR3 DNA is TGTGCCAGCAGTATCCGGCAGGGAGGCACTGAAGCTTTCTTT.

In the case of this clonotype: A clone one base away is much larger, so this may be a read error. This CDR3 is CASSSGQTNTGELLF. CDR3 in DNA: TGTGCCAGCAGCTCGGGACAGACGAACACCGGGGAGCTGCTTTTT. The chain uses TRBV7-2 and TRBJ2-2; TRBD1 agrees at 7 bases. In germline, CDR1 is SGHTA, CDR2 FQGNSA. The CDR3 is 15 residues long.

This clonotype was seen repeatedly, ten times or more. The V gene is TRBV6-5, the J gene TRBJ2-1; 11 bases line up with TRBD2. This CDR3 has 15 residues. Per the germline V gene, CDR1 is MNHEY and CDR2 is SVGAGI. J gave up 7 bases and V 2 bases, and 4 bases lay outside the gene matches. In DNA form, the CDR3 reads TGTGCCAGCAGTTACGTTAGCGGGAGGGGGAATGAGCAGTTCTTC. Its translation is CASSYVSGRGNEQFF.

V and J are TRBV20-1 and TRBJ2-7; D remains ambiguous. Germline CDR1 DFQATT, CDR2 SNEGSKA (reference sequence). The CDR3 sequence is 13 residues long. V shed 2 bases and J shed 3 bases, with 11 bases lying between them. CDR3 sequence reads: CSARRWTDYEQYF. CDR3 sequence (DNA): TGCAGTGCTAGAAGGTGGACGGACTACGAGCAGTACTTC.

V is TRBV5-1 and J is TRBJ1-2; D is unresolved. Germline V lookup: CDR1 SGHRS, CDR2 YFSETQ. Trimming shortened V by 0 bases and J by 2 bases, and 14 bases separated the two germline ends. The CDR3 is made up of 16 amino acids. The CDR3 region is CASSLAYTGSNYGYTF. The DNA for the CDR3 is TGCGCCAGCAGCTTGGCGTATACCGGGTCGAACTATGGCTACACCTTC.

V and J are TRBV5-4 and TRBJ1-3; D unclear. Germline V gene data show CDR1 as SGHNT and CDR2 as YYREEE (reference sequence). Trimming pared 0 bases from V and 1 base from J, leaving 11 bases between. This CDR3 is 16 amino acids long. The CDR3 coding sequence is TGTGCCAGCAGCTTGGCACCGAAGGCATCTGGAAACACCATATATTTT. This codes for CASSLAPKASGNTIYF.

This clonotype was detected a few times. The genes are TRBV18 and TRBJ1-2; weak D call: TRBD1 (5 bases). V lost 2 bases, J lost 0 bases, and 13 bases lay in between. The CDR3 is 16 amino acids. Germline V gives CDR1 KGHSH, CDR2 LQKENI. For the CDR3, the DNA is TGTGCCAGCTCACCAATCACAGGCGGGTCTAACTATGGCTACACCTTC. Amino acid sequence: CASSPITGGSNYGYTF.

This clonotype came up once. The V and J genes are TRBV2 and TRBJ2-7, with 9 bases lining up with TRBD1. V trimming: 3 bases; J trimming: 6 bases; junction bases outside the gene matches: 9. The CDR3 loop spans 15 amino acids. Germline V gene lookup returns CDR1 SNHLY and CDR2 FYNNEI. CDR3 nucleotides: TGTGCCAGCAGTGATCCGGGACAGGGCCTCAGCGAGCAGTACTTC. It encodes CASSDPGQGLSEQYF. Combining the CDR3 with reference TRBV2 and TRBJ2-7 gives the whole variable domain EPEVTQTPSHQVTQMGQEVILRCVPISNHLYFYWYRQILGQKVEFLVSFYNNEISEKSEIFDDQFSVERPDGSNFTLKIRSTKLEDSAMYFCASSDPGQGLSEQYFGPGTRLTVT.

The table lists this clonotype with many counts. This chain uses TRBV20-1 with TRBJ2-3; D might be TRBD2 (6 bases). The CDR3 runs 14 residues. Trimming stripped 3 bases from V and 3 bases from J, with 13 bases between. CDR1 is DFQATT and CDR2 is SNEGSKA in the germline V gene (reference sequence). The CDR3 spells CSASVPLATDTQYF. The DNA for the CDR3 is TGCAGTGCTAGTGTTCCGCTAGCGACAGATACGCAGTATTTT.

This clonotype was recorded many times. This sequence joins TRBV15 and TRBJ1-4; TRBD1 is a possible D gene (5 bases). CDR3 length equals 16 residues. Germline CDR1 LNHNV, CDR2 YYDKDF (reference sequence). The ends were cut back, 3 bases at V and 0 bases at J, with 11 bases in the middle. CDR3 sequence: CATSSVMGATNEKLFF. The CDR3 coding sequence is TGTGCCACCAGCAGTGTGATGGGGGCAACTAATGAAAAACTGTTTTTT. Together with reference TRBV15 and TRBJ1-4, the CDR3 gives the full variable domain: DAMVIQNPRYQVTQFGKPVTLSCSQTLNHNVMYWYQQKSSQAPKLLFHYYDKDFNNEADTPDNFQSRRPNTSFCFLDIRSPGLGDTAMYLCATSSVMGATNEKLFFGSGTQLSVL.

This clonotype was observed at least ten times. The chain has TRBV7-2 and TRBJ1-4; no clear D. The V end was cut by 2 bases, the J end by 7 bases, with 8 bases between. CDR3 size: 13 residues. Germline CDR1 and CDR2: SGHTA and FQGNSA. The CDR3 loop reads CASSLTGTEKLFF. CDR3 DNA: TGTGCCAGCAGCTTAACGGGCACTGAAAAACTGTTTTTT.

This clonotype was seen just once. This chain connects TRBV10-3 to TRBJ1-2; 9 bases line up with TRBD1. This CDR3 region has 13 residues. With 10 bases clipped from V and 6 bases from J, the junction kept 9 bases outside the gene matches. Germline values: CDR1 ENHRY, CDR2 SYGVKD. The DNA of the CDR3 is TGTGCCAGCCGACGGGACAGGGAGGATGGCTACACCTTC. Translated: CASRRDREDGYTF.

This clonotype was detected many times. The rearrangement joins TRBV20-1 to TRBJ1-1; D unclear. The V gene lost 4 bases and the J gene lost 4 bases, with 10 bases spanning the gap. The CDR3 extends over 12 amino acids. Germline-derived CDR1 and CDR2 are DFQATT and SNEGSKA (reference sequence). CDR3: CSATNLGTEAFF. For the CDR3, the DNA is TGCAGTGCTACTAACTTGGGCACTGAAGCTTTCTTT.

There are a few counts of this clonotype. A clone one base away is much larger, so this may be a read error. This chain uses TRBV10-3 with TRBJ2-3; 8 bases match TRBD2. CDR3 size: 15 residues. The germline gives CDR1 ENHRY, CDR2 SYGVKD. The CDR3 coding sequence is TGTGCCAGCAGTTTATTAGCGGGGTACACAGATACGCAGTGTTTT. This codes for CASSLLAGYTDTQCF.